A selection of T cell receptor beta chains follows, all from one sample in a study of tumor-infiltrating lymphocytes in primary liver carcinoma. In TCRdb, the multiplex PCR reads were re-called with MiXCR into one record per CDR3 protein. The data contain about 320,000 distinct CDR3 sequences, approximately 58% of them seen just once; the ten biggest clones take up about a sixth. The sample taken for sequencing was peripheral blood. These receptors were obtained from a woman aged 25-40 years with primary liver carcinoma and hepatitis B virus infection. Both conserved end residues are part of each CDR3. The D gene is left open where the match is weak. The listing skips clone size in some rows; elsewhere it reads once, few, many or a size class.

V,size,D,J,CDR3,DNA
TRBV7-9,NA,NA,TRBJ1-4,CASNLGQSTNEKLFF,TGTGCCAGCAACCTAGGACAGTCAACTAATGAAAAACTGTTTTTT
TRBV14,once,TRBD2,TRBJ2-1,CTSSQYSSGRGEQFF,TGTACCAGCAGCCAATATTCTAGCGGGAGGGGTGAGCAGTTCTTC
TRBV4-1,many,NA,TRBJ2-1,CASSQRTGRYNEQFF,TGCGCCAGCAGCCAAAGAACAGGGAGATACAATGAGCAGTTCTTC
TRBV11-2,NA,NA,TRBJ2-4,CASSPQGLAKNIQYF,TGCGCCAGCAGCCCACAGGGTCTAGCCAAAAACATTCAGTACTTC
TRBV11-3,NA,TRBD1,TRBJ1-2,CTSSFGQGNYGYTF,TGTACCAGCAGCTTTGGACAGGGTAACTATGGCTACACCTTC
TRBV5-6,NA,NA,TRBJ1-1,CASTNRATEAFF,TGTGCCAGCACCAACCGGGCCACTGAAGCTTTCTTT
TRBV11-2,many,TRBD2,TRBJ2-7,CASSLGGGTYEQYF,TGTGCCAGCAGCTTGGGGGGGGGAACCTACGAGCAGTACTTC
TRBV20-1,once,NA,TRBJ2-7,CSATLQNYEQYF,TGCAGTGCTACTTTACAGAACTACGAGCAGTACTTC
TRBV11-2,many,TRBD1,TRBJ2-3,CASSLGTVNTQYF,TGTGCCAGCAGCCTTGGGACAGTCAATACGCAGTATTTT
TRBV29-1,NA,NA,TRBJ2-2,CSVEGEMRGEWELFF,TGTAGCGTTGAAGGGGAGATGAGAGGTGAATGGGAGCTGTTTTTT
TRBV7-9,NA,NA,TRBJ2-7,CGSRFSGQCLREQYF,TGTGGCAGTAGATTTTCAGGACAGTGCCTCCGGGAGCAGTACTTC
TRBV11-2,many,TRBD2,TRBJ2-1,CASSETSAGYNEQFF,TGTGCCAGCAGCGAAACTAGCGCAGGCTACAATGAGCAGTTCTTC
TRBV6-6,many,NA,TRBJ1-2,CASSSGHNYGYTF,TGTGCCAGCAGTTCAGGGCATAACTATGGCTACACCTTC
TRBV29-1,NA,TRBD2,TRBJ2-5,CSVEGTRKETQYF,TGCAGCGTTGAAGGGACTAGGAAGGAGACCCAGTACTTC
TRBV6-1,NA,TRBD1,TRBJ2-5,CASSGGTAVVETQYF,TGTGCCAGCAGTGGGGGGACAGCCGTAGTAGAGACCCAGTACTTC
TRBV20-1,NA,TRBD2,TRBJ2-1,CSATGGTSGRLDYNEQFF,TGCAGTGCCACGGGGGGGACTAGCGGGAGGCTGGACTACAATGAGCAGTTCTTC
TRBV13,NA,TRBD2,TRBJ2-4,CASSSSKRDRAKNIQYF,TGTGCCAGCAGCTCTTCAAAGCGGGACCGAGCCAAAAACATTCAGTACTTC
TRBV11-2,NA,TRBD1,TRBJ2-1,CASSTGQAEHFF,TGTGCCAGTAGCACGGGACAGGCCGAGCATTTCTTC
TRBV6-2/TRBV6-3,NA,NA,TRBJ2-2,CASKYTGGHSNTGELFF,TGTGCCAGCAAGTATACTGGCGGGCACTCGAACACCGGGGAGCTGTTTTTT
TRBV29-1,many,NA,TRBJ1-1,CSVGGGGGKWDTEAFF,TGCAGCGTTGGGGGCGGTGGGGGCAAATGGGACACTGAAGCTTTCTTT
TRBV28,NA,TRBD1,TRBJ1-4,CASSPADRNEKLFF,TGTGCCAGCAGCCCTGCGGACAGGAACGAAAAACTGTTTTTT
TRBV11-2,NA,NA,TRBJ2-7,CARSLDTINYEQYF,TGTGCCAGGAGCTTAGATACAATTAACTACGAGCAGTACTTC
TRBV12-3/TRBV12-4,NA,NA,TRBJ1-3,CASSLGGDTIYF,TGTGCCAGCAGTTTAGGGGGAGACACCATATATTTT
TRBV7-8,few,TRBD1,TRBJ2-7,CASTPKTGFSYEQYF,TGTGCCAGCACTCCCAAGACAGGGTTTTCCTACGAGCAGTACTTC
TRBV14,NA,TRBD1,TRBJ2-1,CASSQWGGQGAGEQFF,TGTGCCAGCAGCCAATGGGGAGGACAGGGGGCTGGTGAGCAGTTCTTC
TRBV5-6,NA,TRBD1,TRBJ1-5,CASSRGGNQSQHF,TGTGCCAGCAGCAGAGGGGGCAATCAGTCCCAGCATTTT
TRBV6-6,NA,NA,TRBJ2-1,CTSRDGIRGEQFF,TGTACCAGCCGCGACGGGATCCGGGGTGAGCAGTTCTTC
TRBV28,NA,TRBD1,TRBJ1-6,CASSRAGTVNSPLHF,TGTGCCAGCAGCCGGGCGGGGACAGTTAATTCACCCCTCCACTTT
TRBV6-2/TRBV6-3,many,NA,TRBJ2-2,CASSQGITGELFF,TGTGCCAGCTCACAGGGTATAACCGGGGAGCTGTTTTTT
TRBV6-1,NA,NA,TRBJ1-5,CVSNTRVTDQPQHF,TGTGTCAGCAATACCAGGGTCACCGATCAGCCCCAGCATTTT
TRBV12-3/TRBV12-4,many,TRBD2,TRBJ2-3,CASSLRTSGLTDTQYF,TGTGCCAGCAGTTTAAGAACTAGCGGCCTCACAGATACGCAGTATTTT
TRBV6-1,many,TRBD2,TRBJ2-3,CASRAGGPVDTQYF,TGTGCCAGCAGAGCGGGAGGGCCAGTAGATACGCAGTATTTT
TRBV6-1,NA,TRBD2,TRBJ2-5,CATTRLNVAGGVGTQYF,TGTGCCACAACACGGCTAAACGTAGCGGGAGGGGTGGGGACCCAGTACTTC
TRBV4-3,NA,NA,TRBJ2-3,CASSQDYMGGADTQYF,TGCGCCAGCAGCCAAGACTATATGGGGGGCGCAGATACGCAGTATTTT
TRBV12-3/TRBV12-4,NA,NA,TRBJ2-1,CACSWSGRDEQFF,TGTGCCTGCAGTTGGAGCGGGCGCGATGAGCAGTTCTTC
TRBV6-6,few,NA,TRBJ2-1,CASSSPPRGGIYNEQFF,TGTGCCAGCAGTTCCCCGCCCAGGGGTGGGATCTACAATGAGCAGTTCTTC
TRBV12-5,few,NA,TRBJ2-7,CATSAGTAYYEQYF,TGTGCTACCTCGGCTGGGACTGCATACTACGAGCAGTACTTC
TRBV11-2,NA,TRBD1,TRBJ2-5,CARSFSTGVGETQYF,TGTGCCAGGAGCTTCTCGACAGGGGTGGGGGAGACCCAGTACTTC
TRBV6-5,NA,NA,TRBJ1-6,CGVSRTAPSPLHF,TGTGGCGTAAGCCGGACAGCTCCATCACCCCTCCACTTT
TRBV6-5,NA,NA,TRBJ2-6,CDSSYSLSRLGAGANVLTF,TGTGACAGCAGTTACTCGCTAAGCCGTCTTGGAGCCGGGGCCAACGTTCTGACTTTC
TRBV6-5,many,NA,TRBJ2-5,CASTRWATPGETQYF,TGTGCCAGCACCCGGTGGGCCACTCCAGGGGAGACCCAGTACTTC
TRBV12-3/TRBV12-4,NA,NA,TRBJ2-3,CASSLRVADTQYF,TGTGCCAGCAGTTTGAGGGTTGCAGATACGCAGTATTTT
TRBV4-3,NA,NA,TRBJ2-1,CASNPSRSSYNEQFF,TGTGCCAGCAATCCTTCTAGAAGCTCCTACAATGAGCAGTTCTTC
TRBV6-2/TRBV6-3,NA,NA,TRBJ2-2,CASRTSLGATGELFF,TGTGCCAGCAGGACAAGCCTAGGGGCCACCGGGGAGCTGTTTTTT
TRBV11-2,NA,NA,TRBJ2-1,CASNMWDGGDEQFF,TGTGCCAGCAACATGTGGGACGGCGGGGATGAGCAGTTCTTC
TRBV6-5,NA,TRBD1,TRBJ2-2,CASSYWTGLNTGEMFF,TGTGCCAGCAGTTACTGGACAGGGCTGAACACCGGGGAGATGTTTTTT
TRBV6-2/TRBV6-3,many,NA,TRBJ2-7,CASSHSSAGFYEQYF,TGTGCCAGCAGTCATTCTAGCGCGGGGTTTTACGAGCAGTACTTC
TRBV4-1,NA,NA,TRBJ1-3,CASSQVEAGSSGNTIYF,TGCGCCAGCAGCCAAGTGGAGGCGGGGAGCTCTGGAAACACCATATATTTT